The 13 T cell receptor beta chains reported below all come from one sample, sequenced in a study of STAT3 mutations in large granular lymphocyte leukemia. General study results and limits: Every T-LGLL patient had at least one immunodominant TCRbeta clonotype.

Antigens of these TCRs are unknown. Libraries were prepared by immunoSEQ multiplex PCR; TCRdb keeps only in-frame clonotypes and omits some of them. The repertoire holds 10,000 to 15,000 clones, with approximately 88% as singletons. The sample was PBMCs. All receptors come from a human donor with T large granular lymphocyte leukemia. Some clones in this sample may be carry-over from other donors' samples.

The chain couples TRBV6-5 to TRBJ1-2, with 8 bases aligning to TRBD1. Germline V lookup: CDR1 MNHEY, CDR2 SVGAGI. With 6 bases clipped from V and 8 bases from J, the junction kept 8 bases outside the gene matches. The CDR3 has 13 residues. The CDR3 DNA sequence: TGTGCCAGCAGCCGACAGGGGAGTCGGGGCTACACCTTC. Translation: CASSRQGSRGYTF.

This clone is a singleton in its sample. The V gene is TRBV6-1, the J gene TRBJ1-3; 7 bases fit TRBD1. The CDR3 spans 16 residues. Germline-derived CDR1 and CDR2 are MNHNS and SASEGT. J gave up 2 bases and V 4 bases, and 8 bases lay outside the gene matches. The CDR3 here is CASSGRETGTGNTIYF. CDR3 DNA: TGTGCCAGCAGTGGTAGAGAGACAGGGACTGGAAACACCATATATTTT.

This clone occurred once. The chain links TRBV4-1 to TRBJ2-1, with D uncertain. This CDR3 has 13 residues. Trimming removed 5 bases at V and 5 bases at J, with 10 bases between. Germline CDR1 and CDR2: MGHRA and YSYEKL. Here the CDR3 reads CASSVGYHNEQFF. The CDR3, as DNA: TGCGCCAGCAGCGTCGGTTATCACAATGAGCAGTTCTTC.

The rearrangement links TRBV6-6 to TRBJ1-1, with D unresolved. The V and J ends lost 3 bases and 7 bases respectively, with 12 bases between them. Germline-derived CDR1 and CDR2 are MNHNY and SVGAGI (reference sequence). The CDR3 totals 13 residues. Here the CDR3 DNA reads TGTGCCAGCAGTTATCAAGGACGTGATGAAGCTTTCTTT. Translation: CASSYQGRDEAFF.

The rearrangement uses TRBV6-5 and TRBJ2-5; a weak D match, TRBD1 (5 bases). The ends were cut back, 8 bases at V and 4 bases at J, with 17 bases in the middle. Germline V gene lookup returns CDR1 MNHEY and CDR2 SVGAGI. CDR3 size: 14 residues. The CDR3 bases are TGTGCCAGCCATCCAGGGTTCGGCACAGAGACCCAGTACTTC. Amino acid sequence: CASHPGFGTETQYF.

Written as DNA, the CDR3 is TGCGCCAGCAGCCAAGGGACAGGAGCCGGGGAGCTGTTTTTT. Amino acids: CASSQGTGAGELFF. The chain combines TRBV4-1 with TRBJ2-2, with 7 bases aligning to TRBD1. V lost 1 base and J lost 6; bases outside the gene matches: 2. CDR1 and CDR2 (germline): MGHRA, YSYEKL. The CDR3 totals 14 residues.

The V and J genes are TRBV6-5 and TRBJ1-5; possibly TRBD1 for D (5 bases). CDR1 is MNHEY and CDR2 is SVGAGI in the germline V gene. This CDR3 has 14 amino acids. With 4 bases removed from V and 4 bases from J, the gap between germline ends came to 11 bases. The CDR3 loop reads CASSSRQSNQPQHF. The CDR3 DNA follows: TGTGCCAGCAGTTCAAGACAGTCGAATCAGCCCCAGCATTTT.

The rearrangement links TRBV6-5 to TRBJ1-2; TRBD1 is a possible D gene (5 bases). The V gene's germline CDR1 is MNHEY and CDR2 SVGAGI. The CDR3 contains 13 residues. V was trimmed by 2 bases and J by 3 bases, leaving 7 bases between them. The CDR3 DNA sequence: TGTGCCAGCAGTTACGGGACGGACTATGGCTACACCTTC. The encoded protein is CASSYGTDYGYTF.

The V gene is TRBV5-4, the J gene TRBJ2-3; TRBD2 agrees at 7 bases. Germline V gives CDR1 SGHNT, CDR2 YYREEE (reference sequence). V trimming: 3 bases; J trimming: 6 bases; junction bases outside the gene matches: 13. The CDR3 extends over 16 amino acids. CDR3 amino acids: CASSSMGGDGQDTQYF. CDR3 nucleotide sequence: TGTGCCAGCAGCTCGATGGGGGGGGACGGTCAGGATACGCAGTATTTT.

The V gene is TRBV2, the J gene TRBJ1-4, with TRBD1 as a possible D gene (5 bases). Trimming removed 8 bases at V and 5 bases at J, with 12 bases between. This CDR3 has 13 residues. Germline CDR1 SNHLY, CDR2 FYNNEI. The CDR3 region is CASSGEGNEKLFF. CDR3 bases: TGTGCCAGCTCTGGGGAGGGGAATGAAAAACTGTTTTTT.

V is TRBV5-4 and J is TRBJ1-1; D is unresolved. V was trimmed by 0 bases and J by 5 bases, leaving 5 bases between them. Germline CDR1 reads SGHNT; CDR2 reads YYREEE (reference sequence). The length of the CDR3 is 12 residues. The CDR3 DNA follows: TGTGCCAGCAGCTTGGTGGCAACTGAAGCTTTCTTT. This translates into CASSLVATEAFF.

CDR3 loop: CASSVVAGGYGYTF. DNA of the CDR3: TGTGCCAGCAGCGTCGTGGCGGGGGGCTATGGCTACACCTTC. This rearrangement joins TRBV28 to TRBJ1-2, with D possibly TRBD1 on 5 matching bases. V shed 6 bases and J shed 4 bases, with 15 bases lying between them. CDR1 and CDR2 (germline): MDHEN, SYDVKM. The CDR3 contains 14 residues.

The chain joins TRBV7-9 to TRBJ1-1, with TRBD1 as a possible D gene (6 bases). Germline assignment: CDR1 SEHNR and CDR2 FQNEAQ (reference sequence). Trimming removed 7 bases from V and 5 bases from J, with 17 bases in between. The CDR3 consists of 14 residues. CDR3 protein: CASNLVGGRTEAFF. In DNA form, the CDR3 reads TGTGCCAGCAACCTTGTGGGGGGGCGGACTGAAGCTTTCTTT.